The 17 T cell receptor beta chains below were found in one sample sequenced in a study of cytomegalovirus exposure and HLA in healthy donors (dated by TCRdb to the late 2010s). The library was generated by the immunoSEQ multiplex PCR assay. A mixture of 60 forward primers for TCR Vbeta segments and 13 reverse primers for TCR Jbeta segments was used in the multiplex PCR. The table was pulled from immuneACCESS by TCRdb, which kept in-frame rearrangements only. Such tables lose some clones; where checked, under half of the loss comes from unresolved V genes, and the rest has no known cause. The sample yields approximately 150,000 clones; around four fifths were counted once. Of the sample, roughly 1.2% falls within the top ten clones. The specimen was PBMCs. The origin of the receptors is a woman aged 50 to 60 in good health and CMV-seronegative.

V and J are TRBV19 and TRBJ1-1; D not resolved. The CDR3 is 12 residues long. Germline V CDR1 and CDR2: LNHDA, SQIVND (reference sequence). Trimming left V 6 bases short and J 0 bases short, with 5 bases between. The CDR3, as DNA: TGTGCCAGTAGGAGTATGAACACTGAAGCTTTCTTT. It translates to CASRSMNTEAFF.

This clone showed up just a few times. The chain uses TRBV29-1 and TRBJ2-7; 9 bases match TRBD1. This CDR3 has 12 amino acids. V trimming: 6 bases; J trimming: 5 bases; junction bases outside the gene matches: 5. Germline assignment: CDR1 SQVTM and CDR2 ANQGSEA. CDR3 amino acids: CSVRQGGNEQYF. The DNA of the CDR3 is TGCAGCGTCAGACAGGGGGGGAACGAGCAGTACTTC.

The V and J genes are TRBV4-3 and TRBJ1-2; D gene uncertain. Germline V CDR1 and CDR2: LGHNA, YSLEER. V lost 0 bases to trimming and J lost 6 bases, with 17 bases between them. This CDR3 contains 16 residues. DNA of the CDR3: TGCGCCAGCAGCCAAGATGGATCTGACTTGAGGAATGGCTACACCTTC. It codes for CASSQDGSDLRNGYTF.

V usage is TRBV29-1 and J usage is TRBJ1-1; unclear D gene. The CDR3 has 11 amino acids. Germline V CDR1 and CDR2: SQVTM, ANQGSEA. Trimming shortened V by 7 bases and J by 4 bases, and 10 bases separated the two germline ends. CDR3 coding DNA: TGCAGCGCCAAACGGAGCACTGAAGCTTTCTTT. Amino acid sequence: CSAKRSTEAFF.

The chain couples TRBV18 to TRBJ1-6; 11 bases fit TRBD1. Unmatched junction bases numbered 8, after V lost 3 bases and J lost 7 bases. Germline-derived CDR1 and CDR2 are KGHSH and LQKENI. This CDR3 has 17 amino acids. The CDR3 DNA sequence: TGTGCCAGCTCACCCGGACGGACAGGGGGCCTAAATTCACCCCTCCACTTT. This sequence encodes CASSPGRTGGLNSPLHF.

This chain links TRBV18 with TRBJ2-7; a weak D match, TRBD1 (6 bases). Trimming stripped 3 bases from V and 3 bases from J, with 15 bases between. The CDR3 totals 15 residues. CDR1 and CDR2 (germline): KGHSH, LQKENI. CDR3 bases: TGTGCCAGCTCACCGCAAGGGGGAGTGAGCTACGAGCAGTACTTC. This codes for CASSPQGGVSYEQYF.

The genes are TRBV6-6 and TRBJ2-7, with 10 bases that match TRBD2. The germline CDR1 and CDR2 sequences are MNHNY and SVGAGI (reference sequence). Unmatched junction bases numbered 12, after V lost 8 bases and J lost 5 bases. This CDR3 is 15 amino acids long. The CDR3, as DNA: TGTGCCAGCTCCCAGGAGGCTAGCGGGAGCCACGAGCAGTACTTC. Protein: CASSQEASGSHEQYF.

The chain carries TRBV19 and TRBJ1-1; D not certain. The CDR3 length is 13 residues. The V gene lost 3 bases and the J gene lost 6 bases, with 11 bases spanning the gap. CDR1 is LNHDA, CDR2 SQIVND, per germline (reference sequence). The CDR3 loop reads CASSMDFGAEAFF. The CDR3 DNA reads TGTGCCAGTAGTATGGACTTTGGCGCTGAAGCTTTCTTT.

The CDR3: CASSQDSAGQPQHF. The CDR3 coding sequence is TGCGCCAGCAGCCAAGATAGTGCGGGTCAGCCCCAGCATTTT. This chain joins TRBV4-3 and TRBJ1-5; D is uncertain. The germline V gene has CDR1 LGHNA and CDR2 YSLEER. This CDR3 has 14 amino acids. V gave up 0 bases and J gave up 6 bases, with 9 bases separating them.

This chain joins TRBV6-6 and TRBJ1-2; D unclear. Germline assignment: CDR1 MNHNY and CDR2 SVGAGI (reference sequence). CDR3 length: 14 amino acids. The germline V and J ends were trimmed by 0 bases and 0 bases, with 5 bases remaining between them. The CDR3 coding sequence is TGTGCCAGCAGTTACTCAGACACTAACTATGGCTACACCTTC. Amino acid sequence: CASSYSDTNYGYTF.

This clone appeared a few times. The chain uses TRBV7-6 and TRBJ1-2; 7 bases line up with TRBD1. This CDR3 contains 11 residues. J lost 8 bases, V lost 11 bases, and 8 bases had no gene match. CDR1 SGHVS and CDR2 FNYEAQ come from the germline V gene. DNA for the CDR3: TGTGCCGTCCTAGGGGGCTGGGGCTACACCTTC. The encoded protein is CAVLGGWGYTF.

This sequence joins TRBV6-6 and TRBJ2-7; 9 bases map to TRBD2. J was trimmed by 2 bases and V by 0 bases; bases with no gene match: 2. CDR1 MNHNY and CDR2 SVGAGI come from the germline V gene (reference sequence). The CDR3 runs to 15 residues. CDR3 coding DNA: TGTGCCAGCAGTTACTCACTAGCGGGCGCCTACGAGCAGTACTTC. It translates to CASSYSLAGAYEQYF.

For the CDR3, the DNA is TGCGCCAGCGGAATAGGGACAGGGGGTAAGCCCCAGCATTTT. Amino acid sequence: CASGIGTGGKPQHF. This chain joins TRBV4-3 and TRBJ1-5; 11 bases match TRBD1. J was trimmed by 8 bases and V by 8 bases; bases with no gene match: 8. The germline gives CDR1 LGHNA, CDR2 YSLEER. CDR3 size: 14 residues.

This clone appeared a few times. The chain links TRBV5-6 to TRBJ1-4; 7 bases line up with TRBD1. The ends lost 4 bases at V and 0 bases at J; junction bases unmatched: 6. In germline, CDR1 is SGHDT, CDR2 YYEEEE. The CDR3 is made up of 16 amino acids. The CDR3 nucleotides read TGTGCCAGCAGCCCGGGACAGACTGCAACTAATGAAAAACTGTTTTTT. It specifies CASSPGQTATNEKLFF.

The table lists this clone with a few counts. The V call is TRBV29-1, the J call TRBJ1-1; maybe TRBD1 (5 bases). V was clipped by 7 bases and J by 4 bases, with 13 bases between them. The germline V gene has CDR1 SQVTM and CDR2 ANQGSEA. The CDR3 length is 12 residues. The CDR3 sequence is CSALRGTTEAFF. CDR3 coding DNA: TGCAGCGCACTAAGGGGAACCACTGAAGCTTTCTTT.

This chain uses TRBV2 with TRBJ2-5; TRBD2 might be the D (6 bases). The V end lost 3 bases, the J end lost 7 bases, and 15 bases lay between the germline ends. This CDR3 is built from 14 residues. CDR1 is SNHLY and CDR2 is FYNNEI in the germline V gene. CDR3 nucleotides: TGTGCCAGCAGTGACGAGGGACTGGGCGGGACCCAGTACTTC. Protein sequence: CASSDEGLGGTQYF.

V usage is TRBV29-1 and J usage is TRBJ2-1, with 7 bases that match TRBD2. Losses at the gene ends were 5 bases for V and 0 bases for J; bases not matched to a gene: 1. Per germline, CDR1 SQVTM and CDR2 ANQGSEA. The CDR3 sequence is 13 residues long. CDR3 loop: CSVSGDSYNEQFF. Written as DNA, the CDR3 is TGCAGCGTTAGCGGGGACTCCTACAATGAGCAGTTCTTC.